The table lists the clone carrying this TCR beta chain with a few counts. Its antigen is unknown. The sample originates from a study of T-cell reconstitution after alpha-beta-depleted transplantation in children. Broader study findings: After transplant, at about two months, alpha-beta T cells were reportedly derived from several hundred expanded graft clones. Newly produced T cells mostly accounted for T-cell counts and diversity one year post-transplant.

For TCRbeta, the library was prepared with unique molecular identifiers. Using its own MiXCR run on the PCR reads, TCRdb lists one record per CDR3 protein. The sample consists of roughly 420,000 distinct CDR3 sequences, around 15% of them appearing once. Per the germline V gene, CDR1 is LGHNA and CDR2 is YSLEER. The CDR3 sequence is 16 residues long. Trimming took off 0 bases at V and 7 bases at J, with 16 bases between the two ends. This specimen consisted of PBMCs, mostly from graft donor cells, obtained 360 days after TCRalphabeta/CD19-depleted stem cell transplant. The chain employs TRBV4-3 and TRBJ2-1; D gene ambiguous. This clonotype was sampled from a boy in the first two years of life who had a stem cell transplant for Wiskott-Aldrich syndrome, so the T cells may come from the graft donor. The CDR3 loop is CASSQDRHPLINEQFF. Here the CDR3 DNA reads TGCGCCAGCAGCCAAGACCGACATCCGCTGATAAATGAGCAGTTCTTC.